These 15 T cell receptor beta chains share one sample of origin, sequenced in a study of blood T cell repertoires in COVID-19. TCRdb's table, derived via immunoSEQ multiplex PCR, lists solely in-frame clones and lacks some. Of 250,000 to 350,000 clones in the sample, approximately 87% were seen once. Sequenced: peripheral blood. These receptors were obtained from a woman aged 30 to 39 with COVID-19, enrolled during active disease.

J is TRBJ1-2 and V is TRBV2; 10 bases align to TRBD1. The CDR3 loop spans 14 amino acids. Looked up from germline, CDR1 is SNHLY and CDR2 is FYNNEI. Unmatched junction bases numbered 8, after V lost 6 bases and J lost 7 bases. CDR3 nucleotides: TGTGCCAGCAGCTCCGGGACAGGGGCTTTTGGCTACACCTTC. Its protein is CASSSGTGAFGYTF.

The rearrangement links TRBV2 to TRBJ1-5, with 9 bases that match TRBD1. V was clipped by 6 bases and J by 4 bases; unmatched bases: 7. The CDR3 spans 15 residues. Germline V gene sequence: CDR1 SNHLY, CDR2 FYNNEI. The chain's CDR3 is CASSEQGQGNQPQHF. The CDR3 nucleotides read TGTGCCAGCAGCGAACAGGGACAGGGAAATCAGCCCCAGCATTTT.

The genes are TRBV5-6 and TRBJ2-2; 7 positions match TRBD1. Germline CDR1 SGHDT, CDR2 YYEEEE. There are 15 residues in the CDR3. With 4 bases clipped from V and 5 bases from J, the junction kept 8 bases outside the gene matches. The CDR3 sequence: CASSGDREWTGELFF. The CDR3 region has the DNA TGTGCCAGCAGCGGAGACAGGGAATGGACCGGGGAGCTGTTTTTT.

CDR3 amino acids: CSVVGEGGAWIAFF. CDR3 nucleotides: TGCAGCGTTGTAGGTGAAGGGGGCGCGTGGATAGCTTTCTTT. The chain carries TRBV29-1 and TRBJ1-1, with 7 bases aligning to TRBD1. From germline, CDR1 is SQVTM and CDR2 ANQGSEA. The CDR3 has 14 residues. The ends lost 4 bases at V and 10 bases at J; junction bases unmatched: 15.

The chain combines TRBV19 with TRBJ1-1; D is unresolved. Trimming removed 7 bases from V and 2 bases from J, with 14 bases in between. The CDR3 runs 14 residues. Germline CDR1 reads LNHDA; CDR2 reads SQIVND (reference sequence). CDR3 loop: CASIPTHSNTEAFF. The CDR3 DNA is TGTGCCAGTATCCCAACCCACAGTAACACTGAAGCTTTCTTT.

Only a few counts were recorded for this clone. The chain carries TRBV3-1 (or the pseudogene TRBV3-2) and TRBJ2-7; D gene uncertain. Trimming shortened V by 2 bases and J by 5 bases, and 4 bases separated the two germline ends. Germline loops: CDR1 LGHDT, CDR2 YNNKEL (reference sequence). The CDR3 has 11 residues. CDR3 sequence (DNA): TGTGCCAGCAGCCAATCCGACGAGCAGTACTTC. The encoded protein is CASSQSDEQYF.

This clone was seen a few times. This chain connects TRBV19 to TRBJ1-3; no firm D call. From germline, CDR1 is LNHDA and CDR2 SQIVND (reference sequence). Trimming took 10 bases from V and 0 from J, leaving 10 bases between them. This CDR3 region has 13 residues. The CDR3 DNA follows: TGTGCCACTAAAGACACCTCTGGAAACACCATATATTTT. It yields the protein CATKDTSGNTIYF.

The CDR3: CASSLYRDTEAFF. Here the CDR3 DNA reads TGTGCCAGCAGCTTATACAGGGACACTGAAGCTTTCTTT. The chain combines TRBV7-8 with TRBJ1-1; possibly TRBD1 for D (6 bases). V was trimmed by 2 bases and J by 3 bases, leaving 7 bases between them. Per the germline V gene, CDR1 is SGHVS and CDR2 is FQNEAQ. The CDR3 has 13 amino acids.

DNA of the CDR3: TGTGCCAGCAGCTGGCGGGGGGTGACCTACGAGCAGTACTTC. Its translation is CASSWRGVTYEQYF. This sequence joins TRBV5-6 and TRBJ2-7; 8 nucleotides align to TRBD2. After removal of 3 bases from V and 2 bases from J, the junction contained 4 bases not matched to a gene. Germline CDR1 and CDR2: SGHDT and YYEEEE. This CDR3 has 14 residues.

This clone was recorded only once. The chain combines TRBV28 with TRBJ2-4; 16 nucleotides match TRBD2. V lost 5 bases and J lost 4; bases outside the gene matches: 5. Looked up from germline, CDR1 is MDHEN and CDR2 is SYDVKM. This CDR3 spans 17 amino acids. For the CDR3, the DNA is TGTGCCAGCAGTATAGGGACTAGCGGGAGGGCGAAAAACATTCAGTACTTC. The encoded protein is CASSIGTSGRAKNIQYF.

The chain has TRBV12-3 or TRBV12-4 and TRBJ1-1, with unresolved D. V lost 4 bases and J 11 bases, leaving 11 bases between the germline ends. This CDR3 has 11 residues. CDR3 nucleotide sequence: TGTGCCAGCAGTTCATCGGTCACCGCTTTCTTT. Translating it yields CASSSSVTAFF.

V is TRBV6-5 and J is TRBJ1-1; 9 bases are a match to TRBD1. The length of the CDR3 is 15 residues. The trim removed 5 bases at V and 4 bases at J, leaving 8 bases unmatched. Germline V CDR1 and CDR2: MNHEY, SVGAGI. The CDR3 sequence is CASSRPGQGSTEAFF. Here the CDR3 DNA reads TGTGCCAGCAGTCGCCCCGGACAGGGGAGCACTGAAGCTTTCTTT.

The chain carries TRBV29-1 and TRBJ2-7; 13 positions agree with TRBD2. Germline CDR1 is SQVTM and CDR2 is ANQGSEA. After removal of 4 bases from V and 0 bases from J, the junction contained 3 bases not matched to a gene. This CDR3 is built from 15 residues. Here the CDR3 reads CSVGGLAGNSYEQYF. The DNA for the CDR3 is TGCAGCGTTGGGGGACTAGCGGGAAACTCCTACGAGCAGTACTTC.

The V gene is TRBV19, the J gene TRBJ2-1; 13 positions match TRBD2. Germline values: CDR1 LNHDA, CDR2 SQIVND (reference sequence). CDR3 size: 16 residues. V lost 5 bases to trimming and J lost 3 bases; unmatched junction nucleotides: 4. The CDR3 protein is CASSFGLAGDYNEQFF. The CDR3 DNA is TGTGCCAGTAGTTTTGGACTAGCGGGAGACTACAATGAGCAGTTCTTC.

The chain carries TRBV18 and TRBJ1-4; possible D gene TRBD1, 6 bases. The V end was cut by 6 bases, the J end by 4 bases, with 15 bases between. CDR1 KGHSH and CDR2 LQKENI come from the germline V gene. This CDR3 is built from 15 residues. CDR3 protein: CASSEMTGNNEKLFF. The DNA for the CDR3 is TGTGCCAGCTCGGAAATGACAGGAAATAATGAAAAACTGTTTTTT.